The 24 T cell receptor beta chains below come from one sample, sequenced in a study of blood T cell repertoires in COVID-19. Here immunoSEQ multiplex PCR was the method, and the copy in TCRdb shows in-frame clones only, minus some. The sample has under 500,000 clones; roughly 89% are singletons. Sequencing used peripheral blood. These receptors were collected from a woman in her twenties or thirties with acute or convalescent COVID-19.

The V call is TRBV28, the J call TRBJ1-1; tentative D call: TRBD1 (5 bases). The ends were cut back, 4 bases at V and 0 bases at J, with 18 bases in the middle. Germline lookup yields CDR1 MDHEN and CDR2 SYDVKM. The CDR3 length is 17 residues. The CDR3 sequence: CASSWGGRSHMNTEAFF. For the CDR3, the DNA is TGTGCCAGCAGTTGGGGCGGCAGATCTCATATGAACACTGAAGCTTTCTTT.

The chain has TRBV18 and TRBJ2-1; D is possibly TRBD2 (6 bases). Germline CDR1 reads KGHSH; CDR2 reads LQKENI. The CDR3 extends over 11 amino acids. V was clipped by 8 bases and J by 7 bases, with 9 bases between them. The chain's CDR3 is CASQRENEQFF. CDR3 DNA sequence: TGTGCCAGCCAACGGGAGAATGAGCAGTTCTTC.

Concerning this clone itself: The same CDR3 arises from other DNA sequences in this sample as well. This chain joins TRBV3-1 (or the pseudogene TRBV3-2) and TRBJ2-7; TRBD1 matches at 7 bases. This CDR3 is 15 amino acids long. Germline-derived CDR1 and CDR2 are LGHDT and YNNKEL (reference sequence). With V trimmed by 1 base and J by 0 bases, 3 bases remained unmatched. CDR3 region: CASSQVGQSSYEQYF. DNA of the CDR3: TGTGCCAGCAGCCAAGTGGGACAGAGCTCCTACGAGCAGTACTTC.

V and J are TRBV7-9 and TRBJ2-1; 14 bases align to TRBD2. Germline V gives CDR1 SEHNR, CDR2 FQNEAQ (reference sequence). Losses at the gene ends were 5 bases for V and 9 bases for J; bases not matched to a gene: 9. The CDR3 is made up of 16 amino acids. CDR3 loop: CASSPPGLAGVSEQFF. For the CDR3, the DNA is TGTGCCAGCAGCCCTCCGGGACTAGCGGGGGTGAGTGAGCAGTTCTTC. Full variable domain (rest looked up from reference TRBV7-9 and TRBJ2-1): DTGVSQNPRHKITKRGQNVTFRCDPISEHNRLYWYRQTLGQGPEFLTYFQNEAQLEKSRLLSDRFSAERPKGSFSTLEIQRTEQGDSAMYLCASSPPGLAGVSEQFFGPGTRLTVL.

The rearrangement joins TRBV18 to TRBJ1-5; D unclear. Germline V gene data show CDR1 as KGHSH and CDR2 as LQKENI. This CDR3 region has 13 residues. The ends were cut back, 3 bases at V and 3 bases at J, with 6 bases in the middle. Here the CDR3 reads CASSPGVNQPQHF. In DNA, the CDR3 is TGTGCCAGCTCACCCGGGGTCAATCAGCCCCAGCATTTT.

CDR3 sequence (DNA): TGTGCCAGCAAGAGACAGAACACAGATACGCAGTATTTT. Protein: CASKRQNTDTQYF. V and J are TRBV6-5 and TRBJ2-3, with a tentative D call TRBD1 (5 bases). V gave up 7 bases and J gave up 2 bases, with 10 bases separating them. The CDR3 contains 13 residues. Germline CDR1 reads MNHEY; CDR2 reads SVGAGI.

V usage is TRBV4-1 and J usage is TRBJ1-2; 10 bases agree with TRBD1. There are 18 residues in the CDR3. Losses at the gene ends were 3 bases for V and 1 base for J; bases not matched to a gene: 11. CDR1 is MGHRA, CDR2 YSYEKL, per germline. Written as DNA, the CDR3 is TGCGCCAGCAGCCAGAGCTGGGGACAGGGGAGTAGTAACTATGGCTACACCTTC. This sequence encodes CASSQSWGQGSSNYGYTF.

The chain links TRBV6-1 to TRBJ1-3; D might be TRBD1 (6 bases). Germline CDR1 reads MNHNS; CDR2 reads SASEGT. With 3 bases removed from V and 4 bases from J, the gap between germline ends came to 13 bases. This CDR3 contains 15 residues. This CDR3 is CASSDGGLGGNTIYF. In nucleotides, the CDR3 is TGTGCCAGCAGTGATGGGGGCCTCGGAGGAAACACCATATATTTT.

This chain joins TRBV3-1 (or the pseudogene TRBV3-2) and TRBJ1-5; no reliable D call. Germline lookup yields CDR1 LGHDT and CDR2 YNNKEL (reference sequence). The CDR3 runs to 14 residues. V lost 3 bases and J lost 5, with 11 bases in between. CDR3 DNA sequence: TGTGCCAGCAGCCACCGTACGGGTCATCAGCCCCAGCATTTT. The encoded protein is CASSHRTGHQPQHF.

The genes are TRBV6-6 and TRBJ2-1, with 9 bases identical to TRBD1. CDR3 length equals 14 residues. Germline trimming cut 8 bases from V and 8 bases from J; bases unmatched to any gene: 10. Germline V gene sequence: CDR1 MNHNY, CDR2 SVGAGI (reference sequence). CDR3 region: CASCRDRAFDEQFF. The CDR3 bases are TGTGCCAGCTGTCGGGACAGGGCTTTTGATGAGCAGTTCTTC.

V and J are TRBV10-2 and TRBJ2-1, with 11 bases matching TRBD2. After removal of 8 bases from V and 0 bases from J, the junction contained 0 bases not matched to a gene. CDR1 and CDR2 from the germline V gene are WSHSY and SAAADI. The CDR3 extends over 14 amino acids. CDR3: CASGTSGSYNEQFF. The CDR3 nucleotides read TGCGCCAGCGGGACTAGCGGCTCCTACAATGAGCAGTTCTTC.

The J gene is TRBJ2-5, the V gene TRBV18, with 7 nucleotides matching TRBD2. After removal of 0 bases from V and 1 base from J, the junction contained 2 bases not matched to a gene. Looked up from germline, CDR1 is KGHSH and CDR2 is LQKENI. The CDR3 runs 15 residues. The DNA of the CDR3 is TGTGCCAGCTCACCACCGACTAGCCCCCAAGAGACCCAGTACTTC. It translates to CASSPPTSPQETQYF.

The CDR3 region has the DNA TGTGCCAGCAGCCAATTCCGTCGTCACAACAATGAAAAACTGTTTTTT. Protein sequence: CASSQFRRHNNEKLFF. This rearrangement joins TRBV4-2 to TRBJ1-4, with D unclear. There are 16 residues in the CDR3. The V end was cut by 2 bases, the J end by 5 bases, with 15 bases between. Germline lookup yields CDR1 LGHNA and CDR2 YNFKEQ.

The CDR3, as DNA: TGTGCCAGCAGCCGGACTAGCGGGGTTGGATACGAGCAGTACTTC. It codes for CASSRTSGVGYEQYF. This rearrangement joins TRBV3-1 (or the pseudogene TRBV3-2) to TRBJ2-7; 12 bases line up with TRBD2. This CDR3 region has 15 residues. Germline assignment: CDR1 LGHDT and CDR2 YNNKEL (reference sequence). Unmatched junction bases numbered 5, after V lost 4 bases and J lost 4 bases.

This clone came up a few times. The gene calls are TRBV10-2 and TRBJ2-7, with 9 bases fitting TRBD1. The CDR3 loop spans 15 amino acids. The ends lost 2 bases at V and 3 bases at J; junction bases unmatched: 5. The germline V gene encodes CDR1 WSHSY and CDR2 SAAADI. CDR3 region: CASSEDRGRIYEQYF. Here the CDR3 DNA reads TGCGCCAGCAGTGAGGACAGGGGGAGAATCTACGAGCAGTACTTC.

This clone has more than one count but fewer than ten. The chain uses TRBV5-4 and TRBJ1-1; a weak D match, TRBD1 (6 bases). Germline V gives CDR1 SGHNT, CDR2 YYREEE (reference sequence). Trimming removed 4 bases from V and 0 bases from J, with 13 bases in between. The CDR3 sequence is 15 residues long. CDR3 sequence reads: CASSTKTGMNTEAFF. The CDR3 DNA reads as TGTGCCAGCAGCACAAAAACAGGGATGAACACTGAAGCTTTCTTT.

This CDR3 is CASSLGRRTLNTEAFF. The CDR3 DNA is TGTGCCAGCAGCTTAGGGAGGCGAACGTTGAACACTGAAGCTTTCTTT. This chain connects TRBV11-2 to TRBJ1-1, with D unresolved. The CDR3 loop spans 16 amino acids. Looked up from germline, CDR1 is SGHAT and CDR2 is FQNNGV. V lost 1 base, J lost 0 bases, and 12 bases lay in between.

The V gene is TRBV4-1, the J gene TRBJ2-7, with D possibly matching TRBD2 (5 bases). Deletions cut 0 bases from V and 2 bases from J, with 11 bases between. The CDR3 runs 15 residues. CDR1 and CDR2 from the germline V gene are MGHRA and YSYEKL. Here the CDR3 DNA reads TGCGCCAGCAGCCAAGATTCTTCGGGGACCTACGAGCAGTACTTC. Its protein product is CASSQDSSGTYEQYF.

V and J are TRBV18 and TRBJ2-5, with TRBD1 as a possible D gene (6 bases). CDR3 length: 15 amino acids. Deletions cut 2 bases from V and 1 base from J, with 11 bases between. Germline V gives CDR1 KGHSH, CDR2 LQKENI. CDR3 DNA: TGTGCCAGCTCACCATCGCAGGGGTTCCAAGAGACCCAGTACTTC. Protein product: CASSPSQGFQETQYF.

This clone was recorded a few times. The chain is built from TRBV24-1 and TRBJ2-5; TRBD1 matches at 8 bases. This CDR3 has 15 amino acids. Germline V gene lookup returns CDR1 KGHDR and CDR2 SFDVKD. With V trimmed by 5 bases and J by 5 bases, 9 bases remained unmatched. CDR3 DNA sequence: TGTGCCACCAGTGCCGGACAGGGCGAGGAGGAGACCCAGTACTTC. It translates to CATSAGQGEEETQYF.

The chain couples TRBV10-1 to TRBJ1-1; D is uncertain. The ends were cut back, 7 bases at V and 2 bases at J, with 11 bases in the middle. Germline V gene data show CDR1 as WNHNN and CDR2 as SYGVQD (reference sequence). The CDR3 consists of 13 residues. The CDR3 loop reads CASTTPKNTEAFF. Here the CDR3 DNA reads TGCGCCAGCACTACCCCCAAAAACACTGAAGCTTTCTTT.

The chain carries TRBV11-2 and TRBJ2-7; D is possibly TRBD2 (5 bases). The germline V gene encodes CDR1 SGHAT and CDR2 FQNNGV. The ends were cut back, 3 bases at V and 0 bases at J, with 6 bases in the middle. The CDR3 spans 13 residues. The CDR3 nucleotides read TGTGCCAGCAGCTTCGGACTCTCCTACGAGCAGTACTTC. Amino acids: CASSFGLSYEQYF.

Concerning this clone: The same CDR3 also results from other DNA sequences found in this sample. The rearrangement uses TRBV5-1 and TRBJ1-4; 7 nucleotides align to TRBD1. Germline V gene data show CDR1 as SGHRS and CDR2 as YFSETQ. The CDR3 has 15 amino acids. V was pared by 4 bases and J by 0 bases, with 3 bases of the junction left unmatched. This chain's CDR3 is CASSPTGTTNEKLFF. The CDR3 DNA sequence: TGCGCCAGCAGCCCGACAGGGACAACTAATGAAAAACTGTTTTTT.

This chain uses TRBV3-1 (or the pseudogene TRBV3-2) with TRBJ2-2; unclear D gene. The germline V and J ends were trimmed by 3 bases and 3 bases, with 5 bases remaining between them. The CDR3 is 13 amino acids. CDR1 and CDR2 (germline): LGHDT, YNNKEL (reference sequence). CDR3 coding DNA: TGTGCCAGCAGCCATGCAGACACCGGGGAGCTGTTTTTT. It encodes CASSHADTGELFF.